The T cell receptor (beta chain) under discussion was sequenced for a study of shared clonotypes between healthy human individuals. The CDR3 sequence is 13 residues long. Germline V gene sequence: CDR1 SGDLS, CDR2 YYNGEE. V lost 1 base to trimming and J lost 9 bases, with 8 bases between them. Data came from immunoSEQ multiplex PCR; TCRdb stores just in-frame clones and leaves some out. The sample comprises some 2 million clones, roughly 95% of which are singletons, and roughly 0.13% rests with the top ten. The sequencing sample was made of naive CD4+ T cells sorted from blood. Subset: CD45RA+ positively selected. The clonotype originates from a man aged 18 to 29 in good health. This sequence joins TRBV9 and TRBJ1-6, with no clear D. The CDR3 DNA reads as TGTGCCAGCAGCGTATCTTTGAGTTCACCCCTCCACTTT. Protein product: CASSVSLSSPLHF.